One and the same sample provided the 30 T cell receptor beta chains below, sequenced in a study of T cell responses to AZD1222 COVID-19 vaccine. Method: immunoSEQ multiplex PCR; TCRdb's copy keeps in-frame clones and lacks some. Counted here are roughly 110,000 clones, around 91% occurring once; the ten biggest clones make up 22%. Source: peripheral blood, taken on day 0 of AZD1222 vaccination. Receptor source: an adult in good health.

V gene TRBV7-6 combines with J gene TRBJ2-3; D is possibly TRBD1 or TRBD2 (5 bases each). Germline CDR1 and CDR2: SGHVS and FNYEAQ. Trimming removed 5 bases from V and 1 base from J, with 22 bases in between. The CDR3 is 18 amino acids. DNA of the CDR3: TGTGCCAGCAGCACCCCGAGGGGTTCCGGCCTCGGCACAGATACGCAGTATTTT. Protein sequence: CASSTPRGSGLGTDTQYF.

The rearrangement uses TRBV7-2 and TRBJ2-3; TRBD2 aligns across 7 bases. The V segment lost 4 bases and the J segment 6 bases; nucleotides outside the gene matches: 4. Per germline, CDR1 SGHTA and CDR2 FQGNSA. CDR3 length: 13 residues. The CDR3 nucleotides read TGTGCCAGCAGCTCTCCAGCGGGGGATACGCAGTATTTT. Encoded protein: CASSSPAGDTQYF.

The chain recombines TRBV27 with TRBJ2-2; TRBD2 is a possible D gene (7 bases). The CDR3 extends over 16 amino acids. V shed 2 bases and J shed 0 bases, with 10 bases lying between them. Germline V CDR1 and CDR2: MNHEY, SMNVEV (reference sequence). CDR3 in DNA: TGTGCCAGCAGTTTAAAGGGGGGGGCGAACACCGGGGAGCTGTTTTTT. Translation gives CASSLKGGANTGELFF.

DNA of the CDR3: TGTGCCAGCAGTTTACCCAATCAGCCCCAGCATTTT. Protein sequence: CASSLPNQPQHF. The gene calls are TRBV27 and TRBJ1-5; the D is unclear. Germline CDR1 is MNHEY and CDR2 is SMNVEV (reference sequence). This CDR3 has 12 amino acids. The V and J ends lost 2 bases and 3 bases respectively, with 2 bases between them.

This chain joins TRBV19 and TRBJ2-4; 8 positions match TRBD1. Germline V CDR1 and CDR2: LNHDA, SQIVND (reference sequence). The CDR3 covers 16 residues. V shed 6 bases, J shed 6 bases, and the junction held 13 bases outside the gene matches. CDR3 region: CASSTMAGGWGNIQYF. The CDR3, as DNA: TGTGCCAGTAGCACCATGGCAGGGGGCTGGGGAAACATTCAGTACTTC. The full variable domain, with the rest looked up from reference TRBV19 and TRBJ2-4, is DGGITQSPKYLFRKEGQNVTLSCEQNLNHDAMYWYRQDPGQGLRLIYYSQIVNDFQKGDIAEGYSVSREKKESFPLTVTSAQKNPTAFYLCASSTMAGGWGNIQYFGAGTRLSVL.

This chain joins TRBV19 and TRBJ1-1; D is possibly TRBD1 (5 bases). Germline values: CDR1 LNHDA, CDR2 SQIVND (reference sequence). Trimming cost V 3 bases and J 8 bases, with 16 bases left between them. The CDR3 has 14 amino acids. The CDR3 coding sequence is TGTGCCAGTAGTATTTCAGGGATCCTCGACGAAGCTTTCTTT. Amino acids: CASSISGILDEAFF.

Only one count was recorded for this clone. The rearrangement joins TRBV24-1 to TRBJ1-2; D is possibly TRBD1 (5 bases). There are 12 residues in the CDR3. Germline CDR1 reads KGHDR; CDR2 reads SFDVKD. The V gene lost 5 bases and the J gene lost 8 bases, with 11 bases spanning the gap. The CDR3 sequence is CATSVGDGGYTF. The CDR3 DNA sequence: TGTGCCACCAGTGTCGGGGACGGAGGCTACACCTTC.

The rearrangement joins TRBV7-2 to TRBJ2-7; tentative D call: TRBD1 (6 bases). Trimming removed 1 base at V and 2 bases at J, with 15 bases between. The germline V gene encodes CDR1 SGHTA and CDR2 FQGNSA. This CDR3 is 16 amino acids long. The CDR3 sequence is CASSLDSRTATYEQYF. The CDR3 nucleotides are TGTGCCAGCAGCTTAGACTCAAGGACAGCCACCTACGAGCAGTACTTC.

The CDR3 spells CASSDRGGQPQHF. As DNA, the CDR3 is TGTGCCAGCAGTGACAGGGGTGGCCAGCCCCAGCATTTT. The rearrangement uses TRBV6-1 and TRBJ1-5, with a weak D call TRBD1 (6 bases). The length of the CDR3 is 13 residues. V lost 3 bases, J lost 7 bases, and 10 bases lay in between. Germline V gives CDR1 MNHNS, CDR2 SASEGT.

The chain uses TRBV27 and TRBJ2-7, with D unclear. Trimming stripped 3 bases from V and 3 bases from J, with 9 bases between. CDR3 length equals 13 residues. In germline, CDR1 is MNHEY, CDR2 SMNVEV (reference sequence). CDR3 in amino acids: CASSFGQLYEQYF. In DNA form, the CDR3 reads TGTGCCAGCAGTTTTGGCCAGCTCTACGAGCAGTACTTC.

The DNA of the CDR3 is TGTGCCAGCAGTTTATCGGGGGACTATGGCTACACCTTC. Translated, it gives CASSLSGDYGYTF. The chain uses TRBV27 and TRBJ1-2, with D possibly matching TRBD1 (5 bases). This CDR3 has 13 amino acids. The germline CDR1 and CDR2 sequences are MNHEY and SMNVEV (reference sequence). The V gene lost 0 bases and the J gene lost 3 bases, with 5 bases spanning the gap.

The chain couples TRBV5-6 to TRBJ2-7; D is perhaps TRBD1 or TRBD2 (5 bases each). The germline CDR1 and CDR2 sequences are SGHDT and YYEEEE. Trimming took 4 bases from V and 1 from J, leaving 12 bases between them. The CDR3 loop spans 14 amino acids. As DNA, the CDR3 is TGTGCCAGCAGCCCCGGGGACGTTTCCTACGAGCAGTACTTC. Residues: CASSPGDVSYEQYF.

The chain uses TRBV19 and TRBJ1-2; D remains ambiguous. This CDR3 spans 14 amino acids. Between the trimmed V and J ends, which lost 3 bases and 9 bases, there was a span of 17 bases. Germline CDR1 LNHDA, CDR2 SQIVND (reference sequence). The CDR3 DNA follows: TGTGCCAGTAGTATTGCCGGAGGACTGAGGAGCTACACCTTC. It yields the protein CASSIAGGLRSYTF.

The chain has TRBV11-2 and TRBJ2-7, with a weak D call TRBD1 (6 bases). From germline, CDR1 is SGHAT and CDR2 FQNNGV. The CDR3 runs 15 residues. Trimming removed 3 bases from V and 7 bases from J, with 19 bases in between. The CDR3 DNA is TGTGCCAGCAGCTTGATAGGCCAGGGGACGGGGGAGCAGTACTTC. This encodes CASSLIGQGTGEQYF.

V and J are TRBV6-1 and TRBJ2-3; 9 bases map to TRBD1. Germline trimming cut 2 bases from V and 4 bases from J; bases unmatched to any gene: 7. Germline assignment: CDR1 MNHNS and CDR2 SASEGT. This CDR3 is built from 16 residues. CDR3 nucleotides: TGTGCCAGCAGTGAATGGACAGGGGCGAACCCAGATACGCAGTATTTT. The encoded protein is CASSEWTGANPDTQYF.

The J gene is TRBJ2-7, the V gene TRBV2; D remains unclear. The CDR3 is 13 amino acids. Germline assignment: CDR1 SNHLY and CDR2 FYNNEI. The V and J ends lost 3 bases and 4 bases respectively, with 10 bases between them. CDR3: CASSERLRYEQYF. The CDR3 nucleotides read TGTGCCAGCAGTGAGCGGCTAAGATACGAGCAGTACTTC. Looking up the rest from reference TRBV2 and TRBJ2-7 gives the full variable domain: EPEVTQTPSHQVTQMGQEVILRCVPISNHLYFYWYRQILGQKVEFLVSFYNNEISEKSEIFDDQFSVERPDGSNFTLKIRSTKLEDSAMYFCASSERLRYEQYFGPGTRLTVT.

This clone was seen only once. The genes are TRBV7-2 and TRBJ1-5; maybe TRBD1 (5 bases). V was clipped by 1 base and J by 3 bases, with 13 bases between them. The germline CDR1 and CDR2 sequences are SGHTA and FQGNSA. CDR3 length equals 16 residues. In DNA, the CDR3 is TGTGCCAGCAGCTTAGTCTTTGGACAACTCAATCAGCCCCAGCATTTT. Amino acids: CASSLVFGQLNQPQHF.

This sequence joins TRBV25-1 and TRBJ2-7; TRBD2 aligns across 8 bases. In germline, CDR1 is MGHDK, CDR2 SYGVNS. The CDR3 totals 12 residues. The CDR3 DNA reads TGTGCGGCGGGGGGCTTTTTAGACGAGCAGTACTTC. It encodes CAAGGFLDEQYF.

The genes are TRBV18 and TRBJ2-7; D gene unclear. V lost 1 base to trimming and J lost 2 bases, with 12 bases between them. The germline gives CDR1 KGHSH, CDR2 LQKENI. The CDR3 has 15 amino acids. CDR3 sequence: CASSPRNPPTYEQYF. In nucleotides, the CDR3 is TGTGCCAGCTCACCACGGAACCCTCCGACCTACGAGCAGTACTTC. The entire variable domain, with the rest obtained from reference TRBV18 and TRBJ2-7, is as follows: NAGVMQNPRHLVRRRGQEARLRCSPMKGHSHVYWYRQLPEEGLKFMVYLQKENIIDESGMPKERFSAEFPKEGPSILRIQQVVRGDSAAYFCASSPRNPPTYEQYFGPGTRLTVT.

The chain is built from TRBV29-1 and TRBJ2-5; maybe TRBD1 (6 bases). Trimming shortened V by 4 bases and J by 4 bases, and 10 bases separated the two germline ends. The length of the CDR3 is 12 residues. CDR1 and CDR2 from the germline V gene are SQVTM and ANQGSEA. The CDR3 protein is CSVVRGRETQYF. CDR3 DNA: TGCAGCGTTGTTAGGGGGAGAGAGACCCAGTACTTC.

This clone was seen a handful of times. The chain's CDR3 is CASSLAGQDSSGYTF. DNA of the CDR3: TGCGCCAGCAGCTTGGCGGGACAGGATTCCAGTGGCTACACCTTC. The V and J genes are TRBV5-1 and TRBJ1-2; 8 nucleotides line up with TRBD1. CDR3 length: 15 amino acids. Germline V gene data show CDR1 as SGHRS and CDR2 as YFSETQ. V dropped 0 bases and J dropped 7; count of bases not matched to a gene: 8.

This clone was seen a few times. The genes are TRBV19 and TRBJ2-2; maybe TRBD1 (6 bases). V shed 5 bases and J shed 0 bases, with 16 bases lying between them. This CDR3 spans 17 amino acids. Germline-derived CDR1 and CDR2 are LNHDA and SQIVND (reference sequence). The CDR3: CASSYTGTTANTGELFF. The CDR3 nucleotides read TGTGCCAGTAGTTACACCGGGACAACCGCGAACACCGGGGAGCTGTTTTTT.

The chain links TRBV7-9 to TRBJ1-5, with TRBD1 as a possible D gene (5 bases). Germline lookup yields CDR1 SEHNR and CDR2 FQNEAQ (reference sequence). V gave up 5 bases and J gave up 9 bases, with 20 bases separating them. The CDR3 totals 15 residues. The CDR3 protein is CASSRGGSPGGPQHF. The CDR3 DNA sequence: TGTGCCAGCAGCCGGGGTGGGAGCCCGGGGGGGCCCCAGCATTTT. Complete variable domain (other parts from reference TRBV7-9 and TRBJ1-5): DTGVSQNPRHKITKRGQNVTFRCDPISEHNRLYWYRQTLGQGPEFLTYFQNEAQLEKSRLLSDRFSAERPKGSFSTLEIQRTEQGDSAMYLCASSRGGSPGGPQHFGDGTRLSIL.

The chain is built from TRBV14 and TRBJ2-7; D gene uncertain. The V end was cut by 2 bases, the J end by 3 bases, with 17 bases between. The CDR3 totals 16 residues. The germline V gene has CDR1 SGHDN and CDR2 FVKESK. CDR3 in DNA: TGTGCCAGCAGCCAATTTAGTAACTTCGGAGTCTACGAGCAGTACTTC. Its translation is CASSQFSNFGVYEQYF.

The rearrangement links TRBV11-2 to TRBJ2-1; 11 bases fit TRBD2. Germline-derived CDR1 and CDR2 are SGHAT and FQNNGV. The CDR3 sequence is 19 residues long. The ends lost 5 bases at V and 0 bases at J; junction bases unmatched: 12. For the CDR3, the DNA is TGTGCCAGCAGCCTTAGCGGGGGGGCTTTCCGGAGCTCCTACAATGAGCAGTTCTTC. Residues: CASSLSGGAFRSSYNEQFF.

This chain connects TRBV5-4 to TRBJ2-1, with unresolved D. V was trimmed by 4 bases and J by 0 bases, leaving 14 bases between them. Germline CDR1 and CDR2: SGHNT and YYREEE (reference sequence). This CDR3 contains 16 residues. CDR3 region: CASSHDGQSSYNEQFF. CDR3 in DNA: TGTGCCAGCAGCCATGACGGCCAGAGCTCCTACAATGAGCAGTTCTTC. Full variable domain (remainder filled in from reference TRBV5-4 and TRBJ2-1): ETGVTQSPTHLIKTRGQQVTLRCSSQSGHNTVSWYQQALGQGPQFIFQYYREEENGRGNFPPRFSGLQFPNYSSELNVNALELDDSALYLCASSHDGQSSYNEQFFGPGTRLTVL.

V usage is TRBV29-1 and J usage is TRBJ1-1; D is perhaps TRBD1 (5 bases). The CDR3 has 12 amino acids. V lost 7 bases and J 5 bases, leaving 14 bases between the germline ends. Germline V gives CDR1 SQVTM, CDR2 ANQGSEA. CDR3 nucleotides: TGCAGCGCTCGTGGGACTCGTACTGAAGCTTTCTTT. This gives the protein CSARGTRTEAFF. Drawing the rest from reference TRBV29-1 and TRBJ1-1, the complete variable domain is SAVISQKPSRDICQRGTSLTIQCQVDSQVTMMFWYRQQPGQSLTLIATANQGSEATYESGFVIDKFPISRPNLTFSTLTVSNMSPEDSSIYLCSARGTRTEAFFGQGTRLTVV.

Written as DNA, the CDR3 is TGCGCCAGCAGCCCTCTTATAGCGGGGGGGTTCACAGATACGCAGTATTTT. As protein: CASSPLIAGGFTDTQYF. The rearrangement joins TRBV4-3 to TRBJ2-3; 11 nucleotides line up with TRBD2. Trimming took 4 bases from V and 2 from J; bases not matched to a gene: 8. The germline V gene encodes CDR1 LGHNA and CDR2 YSLEER. There are 17 residues in the CDR3.

V gene TRBV19 combines with J gene TRBJ2-5; D is perhaps TRBD2 (6 bases). The CDR3 totals 14 residues. CDR1 is LNHDA and CDR2 is SQIVND in the germline V gene (reference sequence). With 5 bases removed from V and 5 bases from J, the gap between germline ends came to 15 bases. The CDR3 loop is CASSLGGGSETQYF. The CDR3 bases are TGTGCCAGTAGTCTGGGTGGGGGGTCGGAGACCCAGTACTTC.

The genes are TRBV7-2 and TRBJ1-3, with a possible D match to TRBD1 (5 bases). CDR3 size: 14 residues. In germline, CDR1 is SGHTA, CDR2 FQGNSA. V shed 5 bases and J shed 3 bases, with 11 bases lying between them. The CDR3 nucleotides are TGTGCCAGCAGCCCGGGGGGAGTTGGAAACACCATATATTTT. This gives the protein CASSPGGVGNTIYF.